This entry concerns a single T cell receptor beta chain. What it binds is not known. The sample is drawn from a study of blood T cells in healthy people across ages. General observations from the study: Unsorted PBMCs prevented conclusive naive versus antigen-experienced comparison.

The CDR3 length is 17 residues. The germline V gene encodes CDR1 SGHVS and CDR2 FQNEAQ. For the second PCR, which ran for about 6 to 12 cycles, a sample-barcoded 5' primer and a J-beta primer mix were used. TCRdb ran MiXCR on the 5' RACE reads and lists one entry per CDR3 protein. Among 750,000 or so distinct CDR3 sequences listed, 20% to 25% were seen once. The sample was also reused in another study, on T cells of mothers and their children.

The TCR comes from a boy between 10 and 17 years old in good health. Material for sequencing was blood. The chain couples TRBV7-8 to TRBJ2-5; 9 bases map to TRBD1. The DNA end lines up better with TRBJ2-7; the J call may be wrong. This CDR3 reads CASSLGANRGLTYEQYF. DNA for the CDR3: TGTGCCAGCAGCTTAGGTGCCAACAGGGGGCTAACCTACGAGCAGTACTTC.